The 6 T cell receptor beta chains listed next were all sequenced from one sample in a study of CD8 T cells in Susac syndrome. A quantity of about 0.45 to 1 ug RNA underwent reverse transcription using random hexamers. From the immunoSEQ multiplex PCR reads, TCRdb called clonotypes with MiXCR, one entry per CDR3 protein. The sample comprises around 120,000 distinct CDR3 sequences, 94% of which are singletons, and approximately 0.12% rests with the top ten. Specimen: CD4+ T cells from PBMCs. Receptors originate from a human donor with multiple sclerosis.

The J gene is TRBJ1-2, the V gene TRBV30; 7 bases line up with TRBD1. This CDR3 is built from 15 residues. With 4 bases clipped from V and 8 bases from J, the junction kept 16 bases outside the gene matches. CDR1 and CDR2 from the germline V gene are GTSNPN and SVGIG (reference sequence). The CDR3 loop reads CAWTPQGTLPMGYTF. CDR3 DNA sequence: TGTGCCTGGACTCCACAGGGGACTCTCCCTATGGGCTACACCTTC.

This chain connects TRBV20-1 to TRBJ2-3, with D perhaps matching TRBD1 or TRBD2 (6 bases each). The CDR3 length is 13 residues. Trimming cost V 6 bases and J 6 bases, with 16 bases left between them. The germline V gene encodes CDR1 DFQATT and CDR2 SNEGSKA (reference sequence). The CDR3 coding sequence is TGCAGTGCCATCTGGCCGGGGGCCGATACGCAGTATTTT. It codes for CSAIWPGADTQYF.

The chain carries TRBV5-1 and TRBJ2-2; 9 bases match TRBD2. Germline CDR1 is SGHRS and CDR2 is YFSETQ. CDR3 length equals 17 residues. V gave up 4 bases and J gave up 0 bases; unmatched junction bases: 7. The CDR3 loop is CASSRTSVISNTGELFF. CDR3 nucleotide sequence: TGCGCCAGCAGCAGGACTAGCGTTATATCGAACACCGGGGAGCTGTTTTTT.

In regard to this clonotype: An end of the junction does not agree with germline; a read error may underlie this. The rearrangement joins TRBV5-1 to TRBJ2-7; 8 nucleotides agree with TRBD1. Germline assignment: CDR1 SGHRS and CDR2 YFSETQ. The CDR3 loop spans 11 amino acids. The CDR3 here is CASSLGQGFSF. DNA of the CDR3: TGCGCCAGCAGCTTGGGACAGGGGTTCTCCTTC.

The V and J genes are TRBV7-9 and TRBJ1-1, with D possibly matching TRBD1 (6 bases). The V end was cut by 4 bases, the J end by 4 bases, with 16 bases between. The CDR3 covers 15 residues. From germline, CDR1 is SEHNR and CDR2 FQNEAQ (reference sequence). For the CDR3, the DNA is TGTGCCAGCAGCTCGGGGGCAGGGGAGTTCACTGAAGCTTTCTTT. This gives the protein CASSSGAGEFTEAFF.

The chain links TRBV6-5 to TRBJ2-7; a weak D match, TRBD2 (5 bases). The CDR3 is 13 amino acids. Trimming pared 1 base from V and 6 bases from J, leaving 10 bases between. Germline assignment: CDR1 MNHEY and CDR2 SVGAGI. CDR3: CASSYFEGSEQYF. CDR3 bases: TGTGCCAGCAGTTACTTCGAGGGCTCCGAGCAGTACTTC.